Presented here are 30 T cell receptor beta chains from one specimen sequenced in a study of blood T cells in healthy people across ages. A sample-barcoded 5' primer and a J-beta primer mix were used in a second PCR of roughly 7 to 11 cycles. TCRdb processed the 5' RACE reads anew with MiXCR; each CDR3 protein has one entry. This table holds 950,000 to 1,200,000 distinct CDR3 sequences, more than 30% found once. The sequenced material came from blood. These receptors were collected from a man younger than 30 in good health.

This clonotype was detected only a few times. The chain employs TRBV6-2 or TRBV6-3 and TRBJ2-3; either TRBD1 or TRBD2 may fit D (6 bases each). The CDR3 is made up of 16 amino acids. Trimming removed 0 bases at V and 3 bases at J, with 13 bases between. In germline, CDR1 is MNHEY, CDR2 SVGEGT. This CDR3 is CASSYSEGGTTDTQYF. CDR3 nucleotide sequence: TGTGCCAGCAGTTACTCAGAGGGGGGTACGACAGATACGCAGTATTTT.

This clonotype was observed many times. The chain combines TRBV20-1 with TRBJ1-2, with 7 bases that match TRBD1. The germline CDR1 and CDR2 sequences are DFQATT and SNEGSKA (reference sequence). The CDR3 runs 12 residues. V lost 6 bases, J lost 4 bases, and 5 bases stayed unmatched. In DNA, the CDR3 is TGCAGTGCCCCCGGGACAGCCTATGGCTACACCTTC. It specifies CSAPGTAYGYTF.

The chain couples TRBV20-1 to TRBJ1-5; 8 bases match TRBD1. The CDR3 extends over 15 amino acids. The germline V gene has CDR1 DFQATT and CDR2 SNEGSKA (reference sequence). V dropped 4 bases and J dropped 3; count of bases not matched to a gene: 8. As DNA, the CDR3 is TGCAGTGCTACTCCTCCGGGACAGGCCAATCAGCCCCAGCATTTT. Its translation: CSATPPGQANQPQHF.

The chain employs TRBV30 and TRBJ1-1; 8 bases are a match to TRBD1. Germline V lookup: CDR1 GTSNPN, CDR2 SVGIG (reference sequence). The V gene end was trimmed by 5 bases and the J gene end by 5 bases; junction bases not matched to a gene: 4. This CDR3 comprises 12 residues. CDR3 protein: CAWATGATEAFF. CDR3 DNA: TGTGCCTGGGCGACAGGGGCTACTGAAGCTTTCTTT. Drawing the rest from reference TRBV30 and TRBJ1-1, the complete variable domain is SQTIHQWPATLVQPVGSPLSLECTVEGTSNPNLYWYRQAAGRGLQLLFYSVGIGQISSEVPQNLSASRPQDRQFILSSKKLLLSDSGFYLCAWATGATEAFFGQGTRLTVV.

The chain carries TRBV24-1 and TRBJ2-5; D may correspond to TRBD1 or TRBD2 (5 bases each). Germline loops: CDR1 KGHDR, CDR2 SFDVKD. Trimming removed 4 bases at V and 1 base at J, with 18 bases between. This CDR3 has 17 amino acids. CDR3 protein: CATSEPSGPTIQETQYF. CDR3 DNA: TGTGCCACCAGTGAACCCTCGGGACCGACCATCCAAGAGACCCAGTACTTC.

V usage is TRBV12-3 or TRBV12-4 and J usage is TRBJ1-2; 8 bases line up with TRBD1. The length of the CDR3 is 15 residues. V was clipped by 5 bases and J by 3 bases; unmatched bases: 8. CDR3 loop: CASSRTGRKYYGYTF. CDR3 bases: TGTGCCAGCAGTAGGACAGGGCGCAAATACTATGGCTACACCTTC.

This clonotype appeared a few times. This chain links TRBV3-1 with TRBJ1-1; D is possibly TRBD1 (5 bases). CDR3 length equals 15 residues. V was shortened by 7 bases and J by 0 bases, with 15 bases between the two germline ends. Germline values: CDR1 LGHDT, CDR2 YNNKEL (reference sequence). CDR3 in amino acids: CASKRDGGMNTEAFF. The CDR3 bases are TGTGCCAGCAAACGGGACGGAGGCATGAACACTGAAGCTTTCTTT.

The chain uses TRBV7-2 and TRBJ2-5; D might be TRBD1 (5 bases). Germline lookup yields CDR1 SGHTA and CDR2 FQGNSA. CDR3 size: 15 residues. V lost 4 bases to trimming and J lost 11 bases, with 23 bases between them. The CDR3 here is CASSSQGEVLFTQYF. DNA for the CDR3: TGTGCCAGCAGCTCACAAGGGGAAGTGCTCTTCACTCAGTACTTC. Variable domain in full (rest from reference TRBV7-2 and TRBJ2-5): GAGVSQSPSNKVTEKGKDVELRCDPISGHTALYWYRQSLGQGLEFLIYFQGNSAPDKSGLPSDRFSAERTGGSVSTLTIQRTQQEDSAVYLCASSSQGEVLFTQYFGPGTRLLVL.

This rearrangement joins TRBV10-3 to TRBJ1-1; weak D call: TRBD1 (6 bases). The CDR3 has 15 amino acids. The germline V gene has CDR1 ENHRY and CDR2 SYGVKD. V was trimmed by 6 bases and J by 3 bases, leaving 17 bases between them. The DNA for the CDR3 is TGTGCCATCAGAGCAGGGGCGGGACGGGACACTGAAGCTTTCTTT. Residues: CAIRAGAGRDTEAFF.

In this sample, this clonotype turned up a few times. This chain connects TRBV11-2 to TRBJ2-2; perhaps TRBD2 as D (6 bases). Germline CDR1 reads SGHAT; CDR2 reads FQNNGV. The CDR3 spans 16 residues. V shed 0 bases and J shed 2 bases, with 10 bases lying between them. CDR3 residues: CASSLDAGRNTGELFF. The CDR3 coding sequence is TGTGCCAGCAGCTTAGATGCGGGGAGAAACACCGGGGAGCTGTTTTTT.

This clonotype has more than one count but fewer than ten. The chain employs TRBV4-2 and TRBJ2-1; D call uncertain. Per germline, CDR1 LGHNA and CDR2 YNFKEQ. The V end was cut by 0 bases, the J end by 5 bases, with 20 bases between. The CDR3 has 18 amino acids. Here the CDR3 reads CASSQERTVAFLHNEQFF. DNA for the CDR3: TGTGCCAGCAGCCAAGAAAGAACGGTTGCCTTCCTACACAATGAGCAGTTCTTC.

DNA for the CDR3: TGCGCCAGCAGCTTACTAGCGGGGCGACAAGAGACCCAGTACTTC. Protein: CASSLLAGRQETQYF. The chain employs TRBV5-1 and TRBJ2-5, with TRBD2 matching 10 bases. The CDR3 loop spans 15 amino acids. Germline values: CDR1 SGHRS, CDR2 YFSETQ. After removal of 2 bases from V and 2 bases from J, the junction contained 3 bases not matched to a gene.

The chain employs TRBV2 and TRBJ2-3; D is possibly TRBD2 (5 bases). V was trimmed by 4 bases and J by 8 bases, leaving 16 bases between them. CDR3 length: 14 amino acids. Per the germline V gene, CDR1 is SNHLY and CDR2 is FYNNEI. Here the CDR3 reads CASSAEEAAGTQYF. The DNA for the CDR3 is TGTGCCAGCAGTGCGGAGGAGGCGGCCGGTACGCAGTATTTT.

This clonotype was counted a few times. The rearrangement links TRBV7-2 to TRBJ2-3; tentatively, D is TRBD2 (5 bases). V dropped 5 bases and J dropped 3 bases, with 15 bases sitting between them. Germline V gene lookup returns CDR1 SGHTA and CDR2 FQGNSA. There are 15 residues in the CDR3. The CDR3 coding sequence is TGTGCCAGCAGCCGGCCGGGGAGCGAAACAGATACGCAGTATTTT. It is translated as CASSRPGSETDTQYF.

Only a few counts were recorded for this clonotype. This CDR3 is CASVDRANYGYTF. DNA of the CDR3: TGTGCCAGCGTGGACAGGGCCAACTATGGCTACACCTTC. The V gene is TRBV6-6, the J gene TRBJ1-2; TRBD1 agrees at 8 bases. V lost 8 bases, J lost 2 bases, and 4 bases stayed unmatched. Germline V lookup: CDR1 MNHNY, CDR2 SVGAGI (reference sequence). This CDR3 region has 13 residues.

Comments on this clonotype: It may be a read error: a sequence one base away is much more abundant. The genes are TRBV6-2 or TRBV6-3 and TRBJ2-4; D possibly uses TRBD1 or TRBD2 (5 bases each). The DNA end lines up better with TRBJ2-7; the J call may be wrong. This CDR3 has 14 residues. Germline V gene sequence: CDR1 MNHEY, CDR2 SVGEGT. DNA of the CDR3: TGTGCCAACAGTTTAGCCGGGGCAGCCTACGAGCAGTACTTC. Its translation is CANSLAGAAYEQYF.

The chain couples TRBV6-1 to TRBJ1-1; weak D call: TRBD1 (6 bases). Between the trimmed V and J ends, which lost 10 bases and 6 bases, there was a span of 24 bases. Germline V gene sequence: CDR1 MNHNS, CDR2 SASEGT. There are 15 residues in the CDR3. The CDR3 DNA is TGTGCCACCACCGCTTATGGACAGCCTGGCTCTGAAGCTTTCTTT. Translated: CATTAYGQPGSEAFF.

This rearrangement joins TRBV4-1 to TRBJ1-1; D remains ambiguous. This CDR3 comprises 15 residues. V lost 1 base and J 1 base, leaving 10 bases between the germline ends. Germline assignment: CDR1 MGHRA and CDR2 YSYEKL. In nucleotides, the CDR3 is TGCGCCAGCAGCCAAGGACCCAGCCAGAACACTGAAGCTTTCTTT. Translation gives CASSQGPSQNTEAFF.

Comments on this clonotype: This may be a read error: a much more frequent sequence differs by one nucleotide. The CDR3 loop is CASSVGGDLYEQYF. CDR3 nucleotide sequence: TGTGCCAGCAGTGTCGGGGGGGACCTATACGAGCAGTACTTC. This sequence joins TRBV12-3 or TRBV12-4 and TRBJ2-7; 8 nucleotides agree with TRBD2. The J segment lost 4 bases and the V segment lost 5 bases, leaving 7 bases of the junction unmatched. CDR3 length: 14 amino acids.

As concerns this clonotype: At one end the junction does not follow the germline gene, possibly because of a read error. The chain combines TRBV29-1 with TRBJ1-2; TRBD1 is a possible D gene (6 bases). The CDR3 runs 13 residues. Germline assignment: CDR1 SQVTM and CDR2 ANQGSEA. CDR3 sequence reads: CSVKNRENYGDTF. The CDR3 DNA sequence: TGCAGCGTCAAAAACAGGGAAAACTATGGCGACACCTTC.

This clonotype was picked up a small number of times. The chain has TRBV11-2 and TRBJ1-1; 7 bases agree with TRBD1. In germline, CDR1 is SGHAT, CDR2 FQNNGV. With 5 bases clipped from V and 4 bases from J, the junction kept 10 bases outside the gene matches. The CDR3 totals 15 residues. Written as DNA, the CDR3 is TGTGCCAGCAGCCCCGGACAGGTTTTGGGCACTGAAGCTTTCTTT. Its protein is CASSPGQVLGTEAFF.

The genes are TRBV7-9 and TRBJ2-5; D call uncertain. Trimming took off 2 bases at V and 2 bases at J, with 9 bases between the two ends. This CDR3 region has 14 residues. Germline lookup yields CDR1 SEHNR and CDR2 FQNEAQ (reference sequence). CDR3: CASSLFTAQETQYF. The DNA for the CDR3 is TGTGCCAGCAGCTTATTCACAGCACAAGAGACCCAGTACTTC. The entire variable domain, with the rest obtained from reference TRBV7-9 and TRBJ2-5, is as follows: DTGVSQNPRHKITKRGQNVTFRCDPISEHNRLYWYRQTLGQGPEFLTYFQNEAQLEKSRLLSDRFSAERPKGSFSTLEIQRTEQGDSAMYLCASSLFTAQETQYFGPGTRLLVL.

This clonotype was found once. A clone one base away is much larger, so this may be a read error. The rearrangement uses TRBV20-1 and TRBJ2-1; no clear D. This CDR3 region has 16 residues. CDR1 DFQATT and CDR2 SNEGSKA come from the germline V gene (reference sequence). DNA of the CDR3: TGCAGTGCTAGAGAAATAGGGCCTACCTCCCACAATGAGCAGTTCTTC. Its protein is CSAREIGPTSHNEQFF.

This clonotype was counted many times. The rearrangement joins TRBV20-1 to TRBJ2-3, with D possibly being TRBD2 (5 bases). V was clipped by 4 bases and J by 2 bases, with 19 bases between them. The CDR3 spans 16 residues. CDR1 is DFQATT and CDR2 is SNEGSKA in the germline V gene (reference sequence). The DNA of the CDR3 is TGCAGTGCTACCAACCCCCTAGCTCCATACACAGATACGCAGTATTTT. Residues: CSATNPLAPYTDTQYF.

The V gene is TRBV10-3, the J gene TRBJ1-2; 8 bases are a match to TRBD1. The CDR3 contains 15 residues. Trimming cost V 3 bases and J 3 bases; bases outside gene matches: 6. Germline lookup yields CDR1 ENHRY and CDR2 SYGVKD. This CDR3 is CAISDPSTGDYGYTF. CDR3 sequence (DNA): TGTGCCATCAGTGATCCCTCGACAGGGGACTATGGCTACACCTTC.

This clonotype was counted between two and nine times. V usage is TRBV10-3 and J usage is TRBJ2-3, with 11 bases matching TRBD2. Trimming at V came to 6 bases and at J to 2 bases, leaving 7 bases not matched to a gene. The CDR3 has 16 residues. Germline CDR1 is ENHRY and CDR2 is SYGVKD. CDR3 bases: TGTGCCATCAGAGTGACTAGCGGGGCGATCACAGATACGCAGTATTTT. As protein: CAIRVTSGAITDTQYF.

Written as DNA, the CDR3 is TGTGCCAGCAGTTACTCTCCGGGACAGGGAGGGCGAGGCTACACCTTC. Its protein is CASSYSPGQGGRGYTF. The gene calls are TRBV6-6 and TRBJ1-2; 9 nucleotides match TRBD1. Germline CDR1 is MNHNY and CDR2 is SVGAGI (reference sequence). CDR3 length: 16 residues. The J segment lost 8 bases and the V segment lost 0 bases, leaving 10 bases of the junction unmatched.

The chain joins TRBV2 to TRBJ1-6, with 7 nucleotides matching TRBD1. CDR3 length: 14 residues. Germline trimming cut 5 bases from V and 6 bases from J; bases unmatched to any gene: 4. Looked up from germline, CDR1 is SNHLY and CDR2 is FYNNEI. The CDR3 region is CASSYRGRNSPLHF. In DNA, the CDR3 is TGTGCCAGCAGTTACAGGGGCCGTAATTCACCCCTCCACTTT.

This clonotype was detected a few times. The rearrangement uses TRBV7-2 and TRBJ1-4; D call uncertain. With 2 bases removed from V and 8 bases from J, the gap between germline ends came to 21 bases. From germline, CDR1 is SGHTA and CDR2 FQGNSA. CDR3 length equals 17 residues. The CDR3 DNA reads TGTGCCAGCAGCTTACCCCCGGGGTCCGGGCTTCGCGAAAAACTGTTTTTT. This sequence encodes CASSLPPGSGLREKLFF.

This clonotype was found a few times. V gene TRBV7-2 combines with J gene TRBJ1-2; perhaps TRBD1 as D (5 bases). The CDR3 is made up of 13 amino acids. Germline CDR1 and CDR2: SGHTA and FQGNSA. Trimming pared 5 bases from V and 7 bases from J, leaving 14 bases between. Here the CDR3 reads CASSADGGSGYTF. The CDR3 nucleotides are TGTGCCAGCAGCGCGGACGGGGGGTCTGGCTACACCTTC.